This T cell receptor beta chain was captured by sequencing in a study of cytomegalovirus exposure and HLA in healthy donors. Study observations and caveats: The study put 150 or so TCR beta chains on its list as cytomegalovirus-associated.

Concerning this clone: Its antigen is unidentified.

The assay was immunoSEQ multiplex PCR, and TCRdb's table has in-frame clones only and misses some. The table lists under 200,000 clones, roughly three quarters of them singletons. The TCR sequence derives from a woman aged 25-40 years in good health and CMV-seronegative. The material sequenced was PBMCs.

CDR3: CASSTSGVWGNTIYF. The CDR3 DNA follows: TGTGCCAGCAGTACCTCCGGGGTCTGGGGAAACACCATATATTTT. The rearrangement uses TRBV27 and TRBJ1-3; unclear D gene. CDR3 length: 15 residues. Germline CDR1 reads MNHEY; CDR2 reads SMNVEV (reference sequence). Between the trimmed V and J ends, which lost 5 bases and 4 bases, there was a span of 15 bases.